This is a list of T cell receptor beta chains from one sample in a study of OX40 agonist ivuxolimab in advanced cancers. Method: immunoSEQ multiplex PCR; TCRdb's copy keeps in-frame clones and lacks some. Of 90,000 to 120,000 clones listed, approximately 90% are singletons. The sample consisted of CD4+ or CD8+ T cells sorted from blood, taken in a trial of the OX40 agonist ivuxolimab. The receptors here all came from an adult with an advanced solid tumor such as melanoma, head and neck, liver or kidney cancer. Both conserved end residues are part of each CDR3. The D gene is left open where the match is weak. Clone size is given for some rows only: seen once, a few or many times, or a class if the clone is expanded.

>-|TRBV5-1|-|TRBJ1-4
CASSLPQNEKLFF
TGCGCCAGCAGCTTGCCGCAAAATGAAAAACTGTTTTTT
>-|TRBV6-5|-|TRBJ1-3
CASSRPGSGNTIYF
TGTGCCAGCAGTCGACCGGGCTCTGGAAACACCATATATTTT
>-|TRBV19|-|TRBJ1-5
CASSGTDRLQPQHF
TGTGCCAGTAGTGGAACTGACAGGCTACAGCCCCAGCATTTT
>TRBD1|TRBV7-2|-|TRBJ2-1
CASSRDRDTYNEQFF
TGTGCCAGCAGCCGGGACAGGGACACCTACAATGAGCAGTTCTTC
>-|TRBV7-9|-|TRBJ1-4
CASSTRTRIGDEKLFF
TGTGCCAGCAGCACTCGTACCAGGATCGGTGATGAAAAACTGTTTTTT
>TRBD1|TRBV7-2|-|TRBJ2-5
CASSFGQGGETQYF
TGTGCCAGCAGCTTCGGACAGGGGGGAGAGACCCAGTACTTC
>-|TRBV6-6|-|TRBJ2-5
CASWGGQTQYF
TGTGCCAGCTGGGGGGGGCAGACCCAGTACTTC
>TRBD1|TRBV7-9|-|TRBJ1-2
CASSYQGGSYGYTF
TGTGCCAGCAGTTACCAGGGGGGGAGCTATGGCTACACCTTC
>-|TRBV28|-|TRBJ2-7
CASTEGPYEQYF
TGTGCCAGCACCGAGGGACCCTACGAGCAGTACTTC
>TRBD2|TRBV7-3|-|TRBJ2-1
CASRITGGPTFF
TGTGCCAGCAGAATAACGGGAGGGCCTACGTTCTTC
>TRBD1|TRBV25-1|-|TRBJ2-5
CASSAAGGLETQYF
TGTGCCAGCAGTGCGGCAGGGGGCCTGGAGACCCAGTACTTC
>TRBD2|TRBV28|-|TRBJ2-4
CASSLGASGRGAKNIQYF
TGTGCCAGCAGTTTAGGGGCTAGCGGACGAGGGGCCAAAAACATTCAGTACTTC
>TRBD2|TRBV5-8|-|TRBJ2-4
CASSLGLAGLAKNIQYF
TGTGCCAGCAGCTTGGGACTAGCGGGATTAGCCAAAAACATTCAGTACTTC
>TRBD2|TRBV9|-|TRBJ2-1
CASSVGASGYNEQFF
TGTGCCAGCAGCGTAGGCGCTAGCGGGTACAATGAGCAGTTCTTC
>-|TRBV6-1|-|TRBJ2-1
CASSEGPGVYNEQFF
TGTGCCAGCAGTGAAGGTCCAGGGGTCTACAATGAGCAGTTCTTC
>-|TRBV6-6|once|TRBJ2-1
CASRYPLGAYNEQFF
TGTGCCAGCAGATACCCATTGGGGGCCTACAATGAGCAGTTCTTC
>-|TRBV7-2|-|TRBJ1-5
CASSRRWGSDQPQHF
TGTGCCAGCAGCCGCCGTTGGGGATCCGATCAGCCCCAGCATTTT
>-|TRBV7-7|-|TRBJ2-2
CASSLEGPGELFF
TGTGCTAGCAGCTTGGAAGGGCCCGGGGAGCTGTTTTTT
>TRBD1|TRBV11-3|-|TRBJ1-1
CASSYPGQPTTEAFF
TGTGCCAGCAGCTATCCGGGACAGCCTACAACTGAAGCTTTCTTT
>-|TRBV21-1|-|TRBJ1-1
CASSKTPGQGSAEAFF
TGTGCCAGCAGCAAAACGCCGGGACAGGGTTCAGCTGAAGCTTTCTTT
>TRBD2|TRBV6-5|-|TRBJ2-7
CASRRKRERAYEQYF
TGTGCCAGCAGAAGGAAGCGGGAGCGCGCCTACGAGCAGTACTTC
>-|TRBV18|-|TRBJ2-1
CASSPTRQTRDEQFF
TGTGCCAGCTCCCCTACACGACAGACAAGGGATGAGCAGTTCTTC
>-|TRBV2|once|TRBJ1-2
CASSEYDSYTF
TGTGCCAGCAGTGAATACGACAGCTACACCTTC
>-|TRBV7-9|-|TRBJ2-3
CASSLGTGSTDTQYF
TGTGCCAGCAGCTTAGGAACAGGGAGCACAGATACGCAGTATTTT
>-|TRBV7-2|once|TRBJ1-2
CASSLEYRGSELGYTF
TGTGCCAGCAGCTTAGAATACCGGGGCTCTGAACTCGGCTACACCTTC
>-|TRBV18|-|TRBJ2-7
CASSPTPDLPHEQYF
TGTGCCAGCTCACCGACCCCCGACCTCCCCCACGAGCAGTACTTC
>-|TRBV7-9|-|TRBJ2-7
CASSPPRDEQYF
TGTGCCAGCAGTCCCCCCCGCGACGAGCAGTACTTC
>-|TRBV6-1|-|TRBJ1-5
CASSERFSGPNQPQHF
TGTGCCAGCAGTGAGAGATTCTCAGGGCCGAATCAGCCCCAGCATTTT
>-|TRBV29-1|-|TRBJ2-7
CSVEGEAGADEQYF
TGCAGCGTTGAAGGGGAGGCAGGGGCTGACGAGCAGTACTTC
>-|TRBV15|-|TRBJ1-1
CATSRGQNTEAFF
TGTGCCACCAGCAGAGGGCAGAACACTGAAGCTTTCTTT
>TRBD1|TRBV7-2|few|TRBJ1-1
CASSQTGVSEAFF
TGTGCCAGCAGCCAGACAGGGGTTAGTGAAGCTTTCTTT
>-|TRBV28|-|TRBJ2-7
CASSAQGRGSYEQYF
TGTGCCAGCAGTGCACAGGGACGGGGATCCTACGAGCAGTACTTC
>-|TRBV28|-|TRBJ1-1
CASSWGAKRRGNTEAFF
TGTGCCAGCAGCTGGGGGGCCAAGAGGCGAGGGAACACTGAAGCTTTCTTT
>-|TRBV5-4|-|TRBJ2-1
CASSLDTNSYNEQFF
TGTGCCAGCAGCTTGGACACGAACTCCTACAATGAGCAGTTCTTC
>-|TRBV19|-|TRBJ2-3
CASSPRGRPSTDTQYF
TGTGCCAGTAGTCCCCGCGGCAGGCCTAGCACAGATACGCAGTATTTT
>-|TRBV6-5|-|TRBJ2-5
CASSRPPGQGQTQYF
TGTGCCAGCAGCCGCCCTCCCGGTCAGGGGCAGACCCAGTACTTC
>-|TRBV11-3|-|TRBJ1-1
CASRFGGARHTEAFF
TGTGCCAGCAGGTTTGGGGGCGCAAGGCACACTGAAGCTTTCTTT
>-|TRBV7-2|-|TRBJ2-7
CASSLGAGGHLGYEQYF
TGTGCCAGCAGCTTAGGGGCTGGGGGACACCTGGGCTACGAGCAGTACTTC
>-|TRBV5-1|-|TRBJ2-1
CASSLVRASSNEQFF
TGCGCCAGCAGCTTGGTTCGGGCTAGTTCGAATGAGCAGTTCTTC
>-|TRBV28|-|TRBJ1-4
CASSQTGGYEKLFF
TGTGCCAGCAGTCAGACCGGGGGCTATGAAAAACTGTTTTTT
>TRBD1|TRBV18|few|TRBJ1-4
CASSSISGTANEKLFF
TGTGCCAGCTCATCGATTTCCGGGACAGCGAATGAAAAACTGTTTTTT
>TRBD2|TRBV5-4|-|TRBJ2-7
CASSPSGGRTYEQYF
TGTGCCAGCAGCCCGAGCGGGGGGCGTACCTACGAGCAGTACTTC
>TRBD1|TRBV18|-|TRBJ1-1
CASSPQGMNTEAFF
TGTGCCAGCTCCCCACAGGGGATGAACACTGAAGCTTTCTTT
>-|TRBV6-1|-|TRBJ1-5
CASSEGDGHGQPQHF
TGTGCCAGCAGTGAAGGTGACGGGCATGGTCAGCCCCAGCATTTT